Below, one T cell receptor beta chain is given with its context. The antigen remains unidentified. TCRdb's table, derived via immunoSEQ multiplex PCR, lists solely in-frame clones and lacks some. The table has tens of thousands of clones, 90% to 95% seen once. This sample stems from a study of OX40 agonist ivuxolimab in advanced cancers. About the study: Patients achieving partial responses numbered three: one hepatocellular carcinoma case and two cutaneous melanoma cases.

The ends lost 8 bases at V and 4 bases at J; junction bases unmatched: 15. The CDR3 is 15 residues long. CDR1 is GTSNPN, CDR2 SVGIG, per germline (reference sequence). Study-wide findings and caveats: Dosing at 0.1 to 3.0 mg/kg was accompanied by clonal expansion of CD4+ and CD8+ blood T cells by week 6. CD4+ T cells averaged fewer expanded clones than CD8+ T cells. Among the lowest levels of clonal expansion were found in partial responders at 0.1-3.0 mg/kg.

The V and J genes are TRBV30 and TRBJ2-5; 8 bases align to TRBD2. The sequence came from an adult with an advanced solid tumor such as melanoma, head and neck, liver or kidney cancer. The sequencing here drew on CD4+ or CD8+ T cells sorted from blood, taken in a trial of the OX40 agonist ivuxolimab. The DNA of the CDR3 is TGTGCCAGTAGCGGGATCCTATTTAGCAGAGAGACCCAGTACTTC. It specifies CASSGILFSRETQYF. The whole variable domain, filled in from reference TRBV30 and TRBJ2-5, reads SQTIHQWPATLVQPVGSPLSLECTVEGTSNPNLYWYRQAAGRGLQLLFYSVGIGQISSEVPQNLSASRPQDRQFILSSKKLLLSDSGFYLCASSGILFSRETQYFGPGTRLLVL.